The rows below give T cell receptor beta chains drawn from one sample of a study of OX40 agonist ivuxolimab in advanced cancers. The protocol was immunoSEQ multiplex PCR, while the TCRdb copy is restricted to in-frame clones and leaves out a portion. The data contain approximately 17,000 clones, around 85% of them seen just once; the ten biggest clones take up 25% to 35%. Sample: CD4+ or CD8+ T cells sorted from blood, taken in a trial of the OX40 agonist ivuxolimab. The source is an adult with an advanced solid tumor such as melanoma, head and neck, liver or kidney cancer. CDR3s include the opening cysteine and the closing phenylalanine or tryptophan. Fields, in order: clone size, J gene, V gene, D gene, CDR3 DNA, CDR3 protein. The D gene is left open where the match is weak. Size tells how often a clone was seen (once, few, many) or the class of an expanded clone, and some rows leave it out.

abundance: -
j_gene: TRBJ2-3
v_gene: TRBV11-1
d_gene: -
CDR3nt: TGTGCCAGCAGCCGACCTAGCGCTAGCACAGATACGCAGTATTTT
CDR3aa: CASSRPSASTDTQYF

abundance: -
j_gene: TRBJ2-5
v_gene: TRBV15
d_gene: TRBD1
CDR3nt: TGTGCCACCAGCTCATCTCCGGGACAGGGGGAGACCCAGTACTTC
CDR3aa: CATSSSPGQGETQYF

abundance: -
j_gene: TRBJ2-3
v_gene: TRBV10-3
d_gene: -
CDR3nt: TGTGCCATCAGTGAGTCTGGGGTGGACACAGATACGCAGTATTTT
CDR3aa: CAISESGVDTDTQYF

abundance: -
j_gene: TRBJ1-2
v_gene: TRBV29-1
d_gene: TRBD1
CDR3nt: TGCAGCGTCCCTCCTTTGCACAGGGGACGTGGCTACACCTTC
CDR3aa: CSVPPLHRGRGYTF

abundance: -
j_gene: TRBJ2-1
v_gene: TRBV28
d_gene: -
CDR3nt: TGTGCCAGCAAGGGACCCGAGCAGTTCTTC
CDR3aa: CASKGPEQFF

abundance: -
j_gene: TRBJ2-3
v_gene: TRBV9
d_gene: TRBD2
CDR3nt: TGTGCCAGCAGCGCCGAACAGGGACTAGACATTTCGGATACGCAGTATTTT
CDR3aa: CASSAEQGLDISDTQYF

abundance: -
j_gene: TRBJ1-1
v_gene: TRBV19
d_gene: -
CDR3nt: TGTGCCAGTAAAAGGGACGGGAGGAACACTGAAGCTTTCTTT
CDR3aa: CASKRDGRNTEAFF

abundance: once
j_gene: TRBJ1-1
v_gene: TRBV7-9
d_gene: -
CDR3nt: TGTGCCAGCAGAGCAGACAGCTCAGTCCTTGAAGCTTTCTTT
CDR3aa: CASRADSSVLEAFF

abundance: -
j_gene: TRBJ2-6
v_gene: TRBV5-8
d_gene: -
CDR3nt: TGTGCCAGCAGCTTGGGGGTTTATCTGTCTGGGGCCAACGTCCTGACTTTC
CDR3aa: CASSLGVYLSGANVLTF

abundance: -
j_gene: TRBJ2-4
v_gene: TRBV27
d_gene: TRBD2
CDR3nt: TGTGCCAGCAGCTCTGGGACTAGCGGGAGTATGCAGTACTTC
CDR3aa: CASSSGTSGSMQYF

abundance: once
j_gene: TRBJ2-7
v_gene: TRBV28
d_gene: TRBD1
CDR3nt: TGTGCCAGCAGTATCCGACAGGGATCTACGCTCGAGCAGTACTTC
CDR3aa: CASSIRQGSTLEQYF

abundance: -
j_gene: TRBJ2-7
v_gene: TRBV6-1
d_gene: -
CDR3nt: TGTGCCAGCAGTGAAATCGGGGGAGAGCAGTACTTC
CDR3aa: CASSEIGGEQYF

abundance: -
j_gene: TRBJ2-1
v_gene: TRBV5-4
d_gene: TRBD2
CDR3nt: TGTGCCAGCAGCTTGGCTAGCGGGAGGGAGATGAAGTTCTTC
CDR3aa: CASSLASGREMKFF

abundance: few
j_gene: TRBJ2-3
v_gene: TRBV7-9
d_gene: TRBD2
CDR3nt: TGTGCCAGCAGCGTGACTAGCGGGAGCACAGATACGCAGTATTTT
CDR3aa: CASSVTSGSTDTQYF

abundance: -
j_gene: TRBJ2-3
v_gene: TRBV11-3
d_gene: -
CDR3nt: TGTGCCAGCAGCCCCGTGGGAGTTACGACAGATACGCAGTATTTT
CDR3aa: CASSPVGVTTDTQYF

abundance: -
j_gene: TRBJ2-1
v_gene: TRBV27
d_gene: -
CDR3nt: TGTGCCAGCAGTTTAAGTAGAGGAGGGGGATCCGACAATGAGCAGTTCTTC
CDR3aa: CASSLSRGGGSDNEQFF

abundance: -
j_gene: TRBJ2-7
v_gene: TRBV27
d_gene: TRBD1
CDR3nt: TGTGCCAGCGGGACAGGGGACTACGAGCAGTACTTC
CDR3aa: CASGTGDYEQYF

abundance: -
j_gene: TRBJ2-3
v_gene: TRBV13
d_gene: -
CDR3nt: TGTGCCAGCAGGCCCGGAGGGGAAGATACGCAGTATTTT
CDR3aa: CASRPGGEDTQYF

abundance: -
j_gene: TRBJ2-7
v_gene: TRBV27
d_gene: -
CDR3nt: TGTGCCAGCAGTTACAGACAGGCGGACTCATACGAGCAGTACTTC
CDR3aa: CASSYRQADSYEQYF

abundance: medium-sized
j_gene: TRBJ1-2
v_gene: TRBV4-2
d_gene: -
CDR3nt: TGTGCCAGCAGCCAATTCCGGGACAATCGTCATTTTGGCTACACCTTC
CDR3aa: CASSQFRDNRHFGYTF

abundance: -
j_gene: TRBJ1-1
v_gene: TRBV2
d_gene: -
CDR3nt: TGTGCCAGCAGAGGGACTGAAGCTTTCTTT
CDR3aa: CASRGTEAFF

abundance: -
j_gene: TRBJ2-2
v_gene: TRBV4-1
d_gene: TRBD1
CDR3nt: TGCGCCAGCAGCCAAGCCGGGACAGGGGGCACGGGCACCGGGGAGCTGTTTTTT
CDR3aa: CASSQAGTGGTGTGELFF

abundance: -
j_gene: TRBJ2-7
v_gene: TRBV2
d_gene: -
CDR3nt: TGTGCCAGCCGAGGATCGGGGTACTACTACGAGCAGTACTTC
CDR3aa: CASRGSGYYYEQYF

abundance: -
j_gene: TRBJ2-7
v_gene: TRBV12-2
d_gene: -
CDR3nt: TGTGCAAGTCGCGTGCCCCCCCCCGGGACTACAAGTTACGAGCAGTACTTC
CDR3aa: CASRVPPPGTTSYEQYF

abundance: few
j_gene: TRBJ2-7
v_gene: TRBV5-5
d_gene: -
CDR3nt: TGTGCCAGCACCCGCGTCGGGGGACTCTACGAGCAGTACTTC
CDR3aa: CASTRVGGLYEQYF

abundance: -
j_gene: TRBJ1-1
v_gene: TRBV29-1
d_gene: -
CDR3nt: TGCAGCTTGGGAGGAACTGAAGCTTTCTTT
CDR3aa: CSLGGTEAFF